One and the same sample provided the 29 T cell receptor beta chains below, sequenced in a study of PD-L1 blockade in urothelial cancer. This table comes from immunoSEQ multiplex PCR, and its TCRdb copy is limited to in-frame clones, with some not included. The data contain 68,000 or so clones, 81% of them singletons. Time point reported: pretreatment peripheral blood. Source: PBMCs, taken around atezolizumab (anti-PD-L1) treatment. The receptors were sampled from a man in his 70s with urothelial cancer.

The chain has TRBV2 and TRBJ1-5, with a weak D call TRBD1 (6 bases). V lost 2 bases and J lost 4, with 18 bases in between. The CDR3 runs 17 residues. Germline V gives CDR1 SNHLY, CDR2 FYNNEI. The CDR3 spells CASSESSRGSGNQPQHF. The CDR3 bases are TGTGCCAGCAGTGAAAGTAGCAGGGGCTCAGGGAATCAGCCCCAGCATTTT. The full variable domain, completed using reference TRBV2 and TRBJ1-5, is EPEVTQTPSHQVTQMGQEVILRCVPISNHLYFYWYRQILGQKVEFLVSFYNNEISEKSEIFDDQFSVERPDGSNFTLKIRSTKLEDSAMYFCASSESSRGSGNQPQHFGDGTRLSIL.

The chain combines TRBV11-2 with TRBJ2-3, with 7 nucleotides matching TRBD1. The V gene end was trimmed by 3 bases and the J gene end by 0 bases; junction bases not matched to a gene: 3. The CDR3 contains 15 residues. Germline V CDR1 and CDR2: SGHAT, FQNNGV. As DNA, the CDR3 is TGTGCCAGCAGCTTCAACAGGGGAAGCACAGATACGCAGTATTTT. Amino acid sequence: CASSFNRGSTDTQYF.

The rearrangement links TRBV7-3 to TRBJ2-1, with 7 bases matching TRBD1. The ends lost 6 bases at V and 5 bases at J; junction bases unmatched: 7. The length of the CDR3 is 14 residues. Germline CDR1 and CDR2: SGHTA and FQGTGA. The CDR3 sequence is CASSLFTGDNEQFF. CDR3 bases: TGTGCCAGCAGTTTGTTCACAGGGGACAATGAGCAGTTCTTC.

The chain links TRBV11-3 to TRBJ2-3, with 13 bases that match TRBD2. V trimming: 0 bases; J trimming: 4 bases; junction bases outside the gene matches: 1. Looked up from germline, CDR1 is SGHNT and CDR2 is YENEEA. The CDR3 loop spans 16 amino acids. CDR3 loop: CASSLELAGGSDTQYF. DNA of the CDR3: TGTGCCAGCAGCTTAGAACTAGCGGGAGGGTCAGATACGCAGTATTTT.

The chain links TRBV19 to TRBJ2-7, with D possibly being TRBD2 (6 bases). V was pared by 1 base and J by 4 bases, with 14 bases between. CDR1 and CDR2 (germline): LNHDA, SQIVND (reference sequence). CDR3 size: 15 residues. CDR3 amino acids: CASSIVAAEQYEQYF. The CDR3 DNA reads as TGTGCCAGTAGTATAGTAGCGGCCGAACAATACGAGCAGTACTTC. The full variable domain, its missing parts supplied by reference TRBV19 and TRBJ2-7, is DGGITQSPKYLFRKEGQNVTLSCEQNLNHDAMYWYRQDPGQGLRLIYYSQIVNDFQKGDIAEGYSVSREKKESFPLTVTSAQKNPTAFYLCASSIVAAEQYEQYFGPGTRLTVT.

The V gene is TRBV7-2, the J gene TRBJ1-1, with TRBD1 identical over 9 bases. This CDR3 spans 13 amino acids. V was clipped by 5 bases and J by 8 bases; unmatched bases: 6. Germline loops: CDR1 SGHTA, CDR2 FQGNSA. CDR3 sequence (DNA): TGTGCCAGCAGCCTCCGGACAGGGGAGGAAGCTTTCTTT. It codes for CASSLRTGEEAFF.

This chain connects TRBV5-1 to TRBJ2-5, with 7 nucleotides matching TRBD1. The ends lost 0 bases at V and 5 bases at J; junction bases unmatched: 4. The length of the CDR3 is 14 residues. The V gene's germline CDR1 is SGHRS and CDR2 YFSETQ. The CDR3 spells CASSLGGRGETQYF. In DNA, the CDR3 is TGCGCCAGCAGCTTGGGAGGCAGGGGGGAGACCCAGTACTTC.

The chain recombines TRBV19 with TRBJ2-6; 8 nucleotides agree with TRBD1. Per the germline V gene, CDR1 is LNHDA and CDR2 is SQIVND (reference sequence). This CDR3 has 18 residues. V lost 4 bases to trimming and J lost 0 bases; unmatched junction nucleotides: 8. The CDR3 loop reads CASSTRGQEDSGANVLTF. The DNA of the CDR3 is TGTGCCAGTAGTACGAGGGGACAGGAAGACTCTGGGGCCAACGTCCTGACTTTC.

This clone was seen only a few times. This rearrangement joins TRBV15 to TRBJ2-2; 7 bases are a match to TRBD2. Germline CDR1 LNHNV, CDR2 YYDKDF (reference sequence). J lost 1 base, V lost 7 bases, and 6 bases had no gene match. The CDR3 contains 15 residues. In nucleotides, the CDR3 is TGTGCCACCAAAGCTGGGGGGGTGAACACCGGGGAGCTGTTTTTT. This encodes CATKAGGVNTGELFF.

The chain links TRBV18 to TRBJ1-2, with 9 bases lining up with TRBD1. The ends lost 5 bases at V and 4 bases at J; junction bases unmatched: 2. The germline gives CDR1 KGHSH, CDR2 LQKENI. The CDR3 has 13 amino acids. The CDR3 DNA is TGTGCCAGCTCATCGGGACAGGGCTATGGCTACACCTTC. Its protein is CASSSGQGYGYTF.

The J gene is TRBJ2-1, the V gene TRBV4-3; the D gene is possibly TRBD2 (6 bases). This CDR3 comprises 16 residues. Trimming left V 1 base short and J 3 bases short, with 13 bases between. Germline-derived CDR1 and CDR2 are LGHNA and YSLEER. In DNA form, the CDR3 reads TGCGCCAGCAGCCAAGGGGGCGGGGAGTTCTACAATGAGCAGTTCTTC. Protein product: CASSQGGGEFYNEQFF.

The chain employs TRBV19 and TRBJ1-1, with D hard to call. This CDR3 has 14 amino acids. Germline lookup yields CDR1 LNHDA and CDR2 SQIVND (reference sequence). The V and J ends lost 7 bases and 3 bases respectively, with 15 bases between them. CDR3 bases: TGTGCCAGTACCGGCGTCGGGAGGTACACTGAAGCTTTCTTT. Protein sequence: CASTGVGRYTEAFF.

This chain connects TRBV15 to TRBJ2-7, with D maybe TRBD2 (6 bases). The CDR3 covers 16 residues. V lost 5 bases, J lost 0 bases, and 17 bases lay in between. The germline V gene has CDR1 LNHNV and CDR2 YYDKDF (reference sequence). CDR3 coding DNA: TGTGCCACCAGCCCCAGCGGGCTCCTTAGCTCCTACGAGCAGTACTTC. Translated, it gives CATSPSGLLSSYEQYF. The whole variable domain, filled in from reference TRBV15 and TRBJ2-7, reads DAMVIQNPRYQVTQFGKPVTLSCSQTLNHNVMYWYQQKSSQAPKLLFHYYDKDFNNEADTPDNFQSRRPNTSFCFLDIRSPGLGDTAMYLCATSPSGLLSSYEQYFGPGTRLTVT.

The V call is TRBV7-9, the J call TRBJ1-5; D gene uncertain. This CDR3 has 15 amino acids. Germline loops: CDR1 SEHNR, CDR2 FQNEAQ (reference sequence). Trimming cost V 0 bases and J 4 bases, with 10 bases left between them. CDR3 nucleotide sequence: TGTGCCAGCAGCTTAGCCCCGGGAGGTAATCAGCCCCAGCATTTT. Translated, it gives CASSLAPGGNQPQHF.

V is TRBV9 and J is TRBJ2-2; 11 bases map to TRBD2. V trimming: 1 base; J trimming: 2 bases; junction bases outside the gene matches: 7. The CDR3 covers 18 residues. Per germline, CDR1 SGDLS and CDR2 YYNGEE. The CDR3 coding sequence is TGTGCCAGCAGCGTATCGGTCGGACTAGCGGGCAACACCGGGGAGCTGTTTTTT. As protein: CASSVSVGLAGNTGELFF. The full variable domain, completed using reference TRBV9 and TRBJ2-2, is DSGVTQTPKHLITATGQRVTLRCSPRSGDLSVYWYQQSLDQGLQFLIQYYNGEERAKGNILERFSAQQFPDLHSELNLSSLELGDSALYFCASSVSVGLAGNTGELFFGEGSRLTVL.

The V gene is TRBV6-5, the J gene TRBJ2-2, with D possibly being TRBD1 (5 bases). CDR3 size: 14 residues. Germline CDR1 and CDR2: MNHEY and SVGAGI. Trimming left V 10 bases short and J 2 bases short, with 14 bases between. The chain's CDR3 is CATLRTLNTGELFF. The CDR3 coding sequence is TGTGCCACACTACGGACACTAAACACCGGGGAGCTGTTTTTT.

This chain joins TRBV29-1 and TRBJ1-4; TRBD1 aligns across 9 bases. Unmatched junction bases numbered 2, after V lost 6 bases and J lost 6 bases. This CDR3 is 12 amino acids long. From germline, CDR1 is SQVTM and CDR2 ANQGSEA. The CDR3 loop is CSVDRGDEKLFF. CDR3 bases: TGCAGCGTGGACAGGGGTGATGAAAAACTGTTTTTT.

This clone was found once. The chain links TRBV7-9 to TRBJ1-1; tentatively, D is TRBD1 (5 bases). CDR3 length: 14 residues. Germline V gene lookup returns CDR1 SEHNR and CDR2 FQNEAQ (reference sequence). Trimming took 3 bases from V and 1 from J, leaving 9 bases between them. CDR3 DNA: TGTGCCAGCAGCTTTCCTCAGGGGAACACTGAAGCTTTCTTT. Translation gives CASSFPQGNTEAFF.

This clone turned up a few times. The CDR3 here is CASSLEPGGAFF. As DNA, the CDR3 is TGTGCCAGCAGCTTAGAGCCAGGCGGGGCTTTCTTT. The chain employs TRBV7-8 and TRBJ1-1; no definite D call. The V and J ends lost 1 base and 11 bases respectively, with 11 bases between them. The germline gives CDR1 SGHVS, CDR2 FQNEAQ. The CDR3 is 12 residues long.

V gene TRBV7-3 combines with J gene TRBJ2-1, with 9 bases fitting TRBD2. Germline CDR1 and CDR2: SGHTA and FQGTGA. This CDR3 has 14 residues. The junction had 5 bases not matched to a gene; V was cut back by 3 bases and J by 8 bases. CDR3 bases: TGTGCCAGCAGCTTTGCGGGAGGGCCCTATGAGCAGTTCTTC. Its protein is CASSFAGGPYEQFF.

J is TRBJ1-5 and V is TRBV7-9; perhaps TRBD1 as D (6 bases). The CDR3 spans 15 residues. With 6 bases removed from V and 7 bases from J, the gap between germline ends came to 19 bases. The germline gives CDR1 SEHNR, CDR2 FQNEAQ (reference sequence). CDR3 region: CASSSQGMVGQPQHF. CDR3 nucleotide sequence: TGTGCCAGCAGTTCACAGGGCATGGTGGGGCAGCCCCAGCATTTT.

This clone was observed a handful of times. The genes are TRBV5-5 and TRBJ2-7; D ambiguous. CDR3 size: 14 residues. Germline V gene lookup returns CDR1 SGHKS and CDR2 YYEKEE (reference sequence). The ends were cut back, 0 bases at V and 7 bases at J, with 14 bases in the middle. The CDR3 DNA reads TGTGCCAGCAGCTTGGACGGGTCCTTTGGTGAGCAGTACTTC. Translated: CASSLDGSFGEQYF.

V and J are TRBV5-1 and TRBJ2-5, with 10 bases lining up with TRBD2. Trimming took 3 bases from V and 5 from J; bases not matched to a gene: 7. Germline V gene data show CDR1 as SGHRS and CDR2 as YFSETQ. This CDR3 comprises 15 residues. The CDR3 here is CASSSKAGGRETQYF. CDR3 DNA sequence: TGCGCCAGCAGCTCCAAAGCGGGAGGGAGGGAGACCCAGTACTTC. Looking up the rest from reference TRBV5-1 and TRBJ2-5 gives the full variable domain: KAGVTQTPRYLIKTRGQQVTLSCSPISGHRSVSWYQQTPGQGLQFLFEYFSETQRNKGNFPGRFSGRQFSNSRSEMNVSTLELGDSALYLCASSSKAGGRETQYFGPGTRLLVL.

The table lists this clone with a few counts. The chain employs TRBV27 and TRBJ1-3, with D possibly matching TRBD1 (5 bases). The germline V and J ends were trimmed by 2 bases and 4 bases, with 12 bases remaining between them. Germline values: CDR1 MNHEY, CDR2 SMNVEV (reference sequence). The CDR3 length is 15 residues. As DNA, the CDR3 is TGTGCCAGCAGTTTAGGGCGGGGCGGGGGAAACACCATATATTTT. Translation gives CASSLGRGGGNTIYF.

V and J are TRBV28 and TRBJ1-2; no clear D gene. Germline-derived CDR1 and CDR2 are MDHEN and SYDVKM. V lost 5 bases and J 8 bases, leaving 12 bases between the germline ends. The CDR3 sequence is 12 residues long. CDR3 residues: CASSPYVRGYTF. The CDR3 DNA follows: TGTGCCAGCAGTCCTTATGTGAGAGGCTACACCTTC.

The chain combines TRBV30 with TRBJ2-7; TRBD2 agrees at 8 bases. The CDR3 is 12 amino acids. Trimming at V came to 3 bases and at J to 12 bases, leaving 10 bases not matched to a gene. Germline V gene data show CDR1 as GTSNPN and CDR2 as SVGIG (reference sequence). The DNA for the CDR3 is TGTGCCTGGAGCGACGGGAGGGTTGACCCGTACTTC. It yields the protein CAWSDGRVDPYF.

The chain employs TRBV15 and TRBJ1-5; 8 bases fit TRBD1. Trimming at V came to 2 bases and at J to 4 bases, leaving 7 bases not matched to a gene. The CDR3 extends over 16 amino acids. CDR1 and CDR2 (germline): LNHNV, YYDKDF (reference sequence). CDR3 protein: CATSRPDRVRNQPQHF. The DNA of the CDR3 is TGTGCCACCAGCAGACCGGACAGGGTCAGGAATCAGCCCCAGCATTTT.

This chain's CDR3 is CASSFEGGYEQYF. CDR3 nucleotide sequence: TGTGCCAGCAGCTTCGAAGGGGGCTACGAGCAGTACTTC. V and J are TRBV5-4 and TRBJ2-7, with D perhaps matching TRBD1 (6 bases). V lost 2 bases and J lost 3, with 9 bases in between. CDR3 length: 13 residues. Germline CDR1 and CDR2: SGHNT and YYREEE (reference sequence). The full variable domain, its missing parts supplied by reference TRBV5-4 and TRBJ2-7, is ETGVTQSPTHLIKTRGQQVTLRCSSQSGHNTVSWYQQALGQGPQFIFQYYREEENGRGNFPPRFSGLQFPNYSSELNVNALELDDSALYLCASSFEGGYEQYFGPGTRLTVT.

The gene calls are TRBV5-1 and TRBJ2-3, with 9 bases aligning to TRBD1. V gave up 3 bases and J gave up 5 bases; unmatched junction bases: 10. Germline loops: CDR1 SGHRS, CDR2 YFSETQ. The CDR3 loop spans 16 amino acids. Here the CDR3 reads CASSSPGQGREDTQYF. The CDR3 region has the DNA TGCGCCAGCAGCTCCCCGGGACAGGGAAGAGAAGATACGCAGTATTTT.